These T cell receptor beta chains were read from a single sample in a study of CXCR3-negative and CXCR3-positive naive CD8 T cells. TCRdb re-called the 5' RACE reads and catalogs CDR3 proteins one per entry, DNA excluded. The listing contains about 98,000 distinct CDR3 sequences. The material sequenced was naive CXCR3+ CD8+ T cells from blood. The receptors here all came from a human donor in good health. Some clones in this sample may be carry-over from other donors' samples. Each CDR3 is given with its conserved first and last residue.

V gene: TRBV5-1
J gene: TRBJ1-1
CDR3 protein: CASSYVQGLGAFF

V gene: TRBV29-1
J gene: TRBJ2-2
CDR3 protein: CSVVWNTGELFF

V gene: TRBV5-6
J gene: TRBJ2-7
CDR3 protein: CASSSMRGAVYEQYF

V gene: TRBV28
J gene: TRBJ1-1
CDR3 protein: CASSTRQGAEAFF

V gene: TRBV14
J gene: TRBJ1-1
CDR3 protein: CASSQQPGGTEAFF

V gene: TRBV5-4
J gene: TRBJ2-7
CDR3 protein: CASSLATDSYEQYF

V gene: TRBV6-2/TRBV6-3
J gene: TRBJ1-1
CDR3 protein: CASSYSRDLSLNTEAFF

V gene: TRBV24-1
J gene: TRBJ2-2
CDR3 protein: CATSDWGQGYTGELFF

V gene: TRBV12-3/TRBV12-4
J gene: TRBJ1-5
CDR3 protein: CASTGGGVLQPQHF

V gene: TRBV13
J gene: TRBJ2-1
CDR3 protein: CASSPREWDNEQFF

V gene: TRBV5-6
J gene: TRBJ1-1
CDR3 protein: CASTTLAGDTEAFF

V gene: TRBV28
J gene: TRBJ2-1
CDR3 protein: CASSLSDLVYNEQFF

V gene: TRBV7-9
J gene: TRBJ2-7
CDR3 protein: CASSLTGGVHEQYF

V gene: TRBV4-3
J gene: TRBJ2-4
CDR3 protein: CASSHRGWENIQYF

V gene: TRBV19
J gene: TRBJ2-7
CDR3 protein: CASKSAEDELEYF

V gene: TRBV5-1
J gene: TRBJ2-3
CDR3 protein: CASSLDRPDTQYF